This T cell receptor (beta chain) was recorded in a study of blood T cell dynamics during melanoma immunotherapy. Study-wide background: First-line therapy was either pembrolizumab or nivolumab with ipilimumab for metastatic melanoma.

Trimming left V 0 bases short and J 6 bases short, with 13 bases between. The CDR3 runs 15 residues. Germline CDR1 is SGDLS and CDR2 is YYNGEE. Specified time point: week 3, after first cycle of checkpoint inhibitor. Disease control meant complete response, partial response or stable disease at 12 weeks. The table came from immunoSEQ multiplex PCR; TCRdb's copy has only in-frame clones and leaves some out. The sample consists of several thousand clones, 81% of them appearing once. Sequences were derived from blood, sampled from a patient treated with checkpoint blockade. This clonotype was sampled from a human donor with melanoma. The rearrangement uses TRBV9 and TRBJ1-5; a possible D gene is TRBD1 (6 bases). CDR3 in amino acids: CASSVAPGGGQPQHF. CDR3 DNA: TGTGCCAGCAGCGTAGCCCCCGGGGGCGGTCAGCCCCAGCATTTT.